This T cell receptor beta chain is from a study of T cell changes during pregnancy in multiple sclerosis (dated by TCRdb to between 2017 and 2020). As for the study more broadly: Changes in the T cell repertoire over the course of pregnancy were examined in this study in women with multiple sclerosis.

Receptors were amplified or captured by the immunoSEQ multiplex PCR assay. In TCRdb, the immuneACCESS table is reduced to in-frame sequences with V and J assigned. These tables do not hold every clone; where another copy was compared, an unresolved V gene accounts for under half, and the others remain unexplained. This sample lists approximately 40,000 clones; around 92% were detected once. 1.3% of the sample is in the top ten clones. With regard to this clone: Its antigen is not yet known. Base qualities are not recorded, but no much larger clone differs from it by a single base.

CDR1 and CDR2, looked up from the germline V gene, are SGHRS and YFSETQ. The CDR3 contains 14 residues, cysteine and phenylalanine counted. The sequence is cut down to CDR3 DNA, 42 bases in frame from base 1. V is cut by 3 bases and J by 2 bases, and the space between the germline ends is 10 bases. Sequencing was carried out using peripheral blood. The receptor chain draws on TRBV5-1 and TRBJ2-3, with TRBD1 tentatively as D gene (6 bases match). This TCR came from a female donor with multiple sclerosis, enrolled in a pregnancy study. DNA sequence: TGCGCCAGCAGCTCGAACAGGGTCACAGATACGCAGTATTTT. This translates into CASSSNRVTDTQYF.